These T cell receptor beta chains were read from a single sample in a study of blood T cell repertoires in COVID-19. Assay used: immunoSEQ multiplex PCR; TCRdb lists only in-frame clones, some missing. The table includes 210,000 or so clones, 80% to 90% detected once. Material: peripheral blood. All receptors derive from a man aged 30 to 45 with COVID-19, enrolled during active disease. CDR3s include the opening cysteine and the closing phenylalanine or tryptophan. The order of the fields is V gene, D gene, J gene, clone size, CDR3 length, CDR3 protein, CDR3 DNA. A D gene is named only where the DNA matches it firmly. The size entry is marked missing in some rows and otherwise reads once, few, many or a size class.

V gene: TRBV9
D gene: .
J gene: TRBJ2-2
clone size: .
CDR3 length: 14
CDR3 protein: CASNRDTGTGELFF
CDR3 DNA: TGTGCCAGCAACCGGGACACTGGCACCGGGGAGCTGTTTTTT

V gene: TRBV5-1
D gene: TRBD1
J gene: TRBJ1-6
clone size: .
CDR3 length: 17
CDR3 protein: CASSWGQIYSYNSPLHF
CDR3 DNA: TGCGCCAGCAGCTGGGGACAGATTTACTCCTATAATTCACCCCTCCACTTT

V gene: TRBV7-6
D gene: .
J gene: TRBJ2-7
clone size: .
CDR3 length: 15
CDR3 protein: CASSLYSGDAYEQYF
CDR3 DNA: TGTGCCAGCAGCTTATACTCGGGAGACGCCTACGAGCAGTACTTC

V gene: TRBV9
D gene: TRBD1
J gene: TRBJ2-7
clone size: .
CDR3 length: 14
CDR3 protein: CASSGKGAIYEQYF
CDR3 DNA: TGTGCCAGCAGCGGGAAGGGGGCCATTTACGAGCAGTACTTC

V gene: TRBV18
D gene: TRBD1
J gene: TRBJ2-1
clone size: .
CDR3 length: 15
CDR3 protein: CASSPGQANYNEQFF
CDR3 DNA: TGTGCCAGCTCACCAGGACAGGCCAACTACAATGAGCAGTTCTTC

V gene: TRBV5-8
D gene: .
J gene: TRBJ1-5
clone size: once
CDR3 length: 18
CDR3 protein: CASSLAYGGSIFNQPQHF
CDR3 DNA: TGTGCCAGCAGCTTGGCCTATGGGGGGAGCATATTCAATCAGCCCCAGCATTTT

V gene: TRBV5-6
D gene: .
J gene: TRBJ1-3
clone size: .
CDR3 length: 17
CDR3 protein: CASSPARGFGSGNTIYF
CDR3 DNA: TGTGCCAGCAGCCCCGCTCGGGGGTTTGGTAGTGGAAACACCATATATTTT

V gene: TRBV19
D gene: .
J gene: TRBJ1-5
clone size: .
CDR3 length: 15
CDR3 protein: CASHRGAYSNQPQHF
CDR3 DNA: TGTGCCAGTCACCGCGGGGCGTATAGCAATCAGCCCCAGCATTTT

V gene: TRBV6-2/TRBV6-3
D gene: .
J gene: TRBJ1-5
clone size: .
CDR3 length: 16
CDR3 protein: CASSYFTGYSNQPQHF
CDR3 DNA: TGTGCCAGCAGTTACTTCACGGGGTATAGCAATCAGCCCCAGCATTTT

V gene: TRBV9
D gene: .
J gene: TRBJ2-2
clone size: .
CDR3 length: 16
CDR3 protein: CASTEGKFGDTGELFF
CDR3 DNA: TGTGCCAGCACGGAGGGGAAGTTTGGGGACACCGGGGAGCTGTTTTTT

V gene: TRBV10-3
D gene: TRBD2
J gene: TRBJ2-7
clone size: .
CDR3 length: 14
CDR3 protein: CAISGLAGFGEQYF
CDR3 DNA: TGTGCCATCAGTGGACTAGCGGGGTTTGGCGAGCAGTACTTC

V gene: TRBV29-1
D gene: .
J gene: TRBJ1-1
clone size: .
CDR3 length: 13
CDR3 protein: CSVEGRMNTEAFF
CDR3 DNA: TGCAGCGTTGAGGGCAGGATGAACACTGAAGCTTTCTTT

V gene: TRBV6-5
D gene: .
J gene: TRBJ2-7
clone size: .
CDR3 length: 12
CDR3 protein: CASRGRGYEQYF
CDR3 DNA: TGTGCCAGCAGGGGCAGGGGCTACGAGCAGTACTTC

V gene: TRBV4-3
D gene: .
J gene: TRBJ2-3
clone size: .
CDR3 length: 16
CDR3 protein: CASSRSQGGNTDTQYF
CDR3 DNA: TGCGCCAGCAGCCGCTCACAGGGGGGGAACACAGATACGCAGTATTTT

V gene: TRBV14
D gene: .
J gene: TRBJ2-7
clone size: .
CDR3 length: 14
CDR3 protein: CASSQLGSSYEQYF
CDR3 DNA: TGTGCCAGCAGCCAATTGGGCAGCTCCTACGAGCAGTACTTC

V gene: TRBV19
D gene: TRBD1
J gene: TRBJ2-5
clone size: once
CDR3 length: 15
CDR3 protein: CASSPLRTGKETQYF
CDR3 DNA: TGTGCCAGTAGTCCCCTGAGGACAGGGAAGGAGACCCAGTACTTC

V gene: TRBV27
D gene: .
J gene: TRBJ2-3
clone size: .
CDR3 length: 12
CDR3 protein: CASSPTTDTQYF
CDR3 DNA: TGTGCCAGCAGTCCGACAACAGATACGCAGTATTTT

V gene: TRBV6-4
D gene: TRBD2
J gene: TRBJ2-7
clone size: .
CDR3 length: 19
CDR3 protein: CASSDWVGTSANPPYEQYF
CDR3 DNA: TGTGCCAGCAGTGACTGGGTGGGGACTAGCGCAAACCCCCCTTATGAGCAGTACTTC

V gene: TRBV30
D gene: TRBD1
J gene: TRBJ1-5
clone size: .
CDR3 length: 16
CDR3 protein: CAWAGTGSYSNQPQHF
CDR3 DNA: TGTGCCTGGGCCGGGACAGGAAGTTATAGCAATCAGCCCCAGCATTTT

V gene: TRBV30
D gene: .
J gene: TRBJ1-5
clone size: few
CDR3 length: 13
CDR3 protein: CAWSKVGHQPQHF
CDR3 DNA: TGTGCCTGGAGTAAAGTGGGCCATCAGCCCCAGCATTTT

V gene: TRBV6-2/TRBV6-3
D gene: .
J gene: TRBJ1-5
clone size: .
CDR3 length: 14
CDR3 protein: CASSLGQYNQPQHF
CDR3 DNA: TGTGCCAGCAGTCTAGGACAATACAATCAGCCCCAGCATTTT

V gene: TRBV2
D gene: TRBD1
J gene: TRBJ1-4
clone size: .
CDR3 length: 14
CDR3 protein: CASSEDRGYEKLFF
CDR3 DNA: TGTGCCAGCAGTGAAGACAGGGGCTATGAAAAACTGTTTTTT

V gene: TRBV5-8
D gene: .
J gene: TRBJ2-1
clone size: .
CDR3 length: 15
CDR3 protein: CASSLRRNSDNEQFF
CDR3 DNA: TGTGCCAGCAGCTTGCGGCGGAATTCAGACAATGAGCAGTTCTTC

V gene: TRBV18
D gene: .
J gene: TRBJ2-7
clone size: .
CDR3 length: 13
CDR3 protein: CASSPASVYEQYF
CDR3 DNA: TGTGCCAGCTCACCAGCCAGCGTCTACGAGCAGTACTTC

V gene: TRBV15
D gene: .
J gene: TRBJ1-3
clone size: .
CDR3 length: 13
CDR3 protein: CATSRDPGNTIYF
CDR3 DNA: TGTGCCACCAGCAGAGATCCGGGAAACACCATATATTTT

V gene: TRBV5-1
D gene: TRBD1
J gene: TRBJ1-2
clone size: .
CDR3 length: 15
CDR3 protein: CASSLGTGPSWGYTF
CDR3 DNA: TGCGCCAGCAGCTTGGGGACAGGCCCATCTTGGGGCTACACCTTC

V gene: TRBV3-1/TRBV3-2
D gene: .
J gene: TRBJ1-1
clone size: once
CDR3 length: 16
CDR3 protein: CASSQGGVTMNTEAFF
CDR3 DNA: TGTGCCAGCAGCCAAGGCGGTGTCACGATGAACACTGAAGCTTTCTTT

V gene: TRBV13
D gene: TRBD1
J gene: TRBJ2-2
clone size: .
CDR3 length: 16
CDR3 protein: CASSARQGGNTGELFF
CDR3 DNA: TGTGCCAGCAGCGCCCGACAGGGGGGGAACACCGGGGAGCTGTTTTTT

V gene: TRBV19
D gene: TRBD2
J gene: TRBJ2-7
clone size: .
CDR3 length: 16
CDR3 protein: CASSPRLAGGRREQYF
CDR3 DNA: TGTGCCAGTAGTCCACGACTAGCGGGAGGGCGCCGGGAGCAGTACTTC

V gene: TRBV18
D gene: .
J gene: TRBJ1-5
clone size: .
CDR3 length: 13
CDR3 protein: CASSPTGNQPQHF
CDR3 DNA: TGTGCCAGCTCACCAACAGGCAATCAGCCCCAGCATTTT

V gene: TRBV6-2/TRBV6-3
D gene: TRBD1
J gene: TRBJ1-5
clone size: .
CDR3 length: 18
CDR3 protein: CASSQRLTGGFQGQPQHF
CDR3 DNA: TGTGCCAGCAGCCAAAGACTGACAGGGGGCTTTCAAGGGCAGCCCCAGCATTTT

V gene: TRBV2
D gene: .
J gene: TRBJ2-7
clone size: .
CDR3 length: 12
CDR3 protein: CASNSYGFEQYF
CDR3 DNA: TGTGCCAGCAATTCGTACGGGTTCGAGCAGTACTTC

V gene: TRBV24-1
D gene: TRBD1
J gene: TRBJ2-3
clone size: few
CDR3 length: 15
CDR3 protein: CATSDTGVGTDTQYF
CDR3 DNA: TGTGCCACCAGTGATACAGGGGTGGGCACAGATACGCAGTATTTT

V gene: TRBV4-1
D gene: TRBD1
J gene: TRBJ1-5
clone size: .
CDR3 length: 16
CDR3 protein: CASSQVGRGNNQPQHF
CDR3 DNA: TGCGCCAGCAGCCAAGTTGGCAGGGGGAACAATCAGCCCCAGCATTTT

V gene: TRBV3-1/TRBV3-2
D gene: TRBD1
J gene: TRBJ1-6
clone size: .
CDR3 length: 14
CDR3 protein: CASAGQGNNSPLHF
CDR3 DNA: TGTGCCAGCGCCGGACAGGGGAATAATTCACCCCTCCACTTT

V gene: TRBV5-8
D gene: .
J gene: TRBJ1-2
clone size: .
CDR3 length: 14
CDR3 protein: CASSLNRALYGYTF
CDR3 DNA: TGTGCCAGCAGCTTGAACCGCGCGCTCTATGGCTACACCTTC

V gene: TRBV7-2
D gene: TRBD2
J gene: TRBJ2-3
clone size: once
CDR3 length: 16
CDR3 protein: CASSMRTSGNTDTQYF
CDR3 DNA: TGTGCCAGCAGCATGAGGACTAGCGGTAACACAGATACGCAGTATTTT

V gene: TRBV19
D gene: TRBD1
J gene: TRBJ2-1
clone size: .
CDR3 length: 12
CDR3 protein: CALRTGGGEQFF
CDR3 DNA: TGTGCCCTAAGGACAGGGGGAGGTGAGCAGTTCTTC

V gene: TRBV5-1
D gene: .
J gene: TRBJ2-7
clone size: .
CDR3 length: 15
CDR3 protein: CASSSESGLAYEQYF
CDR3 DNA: TGCGCCAGCAGCTCAGAAAGCGGATTAGCCTACGAGCAGTACTTC

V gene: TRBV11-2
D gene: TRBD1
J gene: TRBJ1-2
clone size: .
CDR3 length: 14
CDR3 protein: CASSLGQGPSGYTF
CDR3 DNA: TGTGCCAGCAGCTTGGGACAGGGTCCCAGTGGCTACACCTTC

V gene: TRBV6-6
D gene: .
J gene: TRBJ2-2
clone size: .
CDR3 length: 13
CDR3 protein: CASSYESRLEVFF
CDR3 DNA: TGTGCCAGCAGTTACGAGTCCCGGTTGGAGGTGTTTTTT

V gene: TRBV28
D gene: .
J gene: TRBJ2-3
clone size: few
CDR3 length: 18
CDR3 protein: CASSEPTGRGMLSDTQYF
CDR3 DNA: TGTGCCAGCAGTGAACCGACAGGGCGGGGTATGTTATCAGATACGCAGTATTTT

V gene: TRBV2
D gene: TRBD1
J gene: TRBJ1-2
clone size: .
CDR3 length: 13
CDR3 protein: CARIRDRGLSYTF
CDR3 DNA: TGTGCCCGCATTCGGGACAGGGGGCTTAGCTACACCTTC